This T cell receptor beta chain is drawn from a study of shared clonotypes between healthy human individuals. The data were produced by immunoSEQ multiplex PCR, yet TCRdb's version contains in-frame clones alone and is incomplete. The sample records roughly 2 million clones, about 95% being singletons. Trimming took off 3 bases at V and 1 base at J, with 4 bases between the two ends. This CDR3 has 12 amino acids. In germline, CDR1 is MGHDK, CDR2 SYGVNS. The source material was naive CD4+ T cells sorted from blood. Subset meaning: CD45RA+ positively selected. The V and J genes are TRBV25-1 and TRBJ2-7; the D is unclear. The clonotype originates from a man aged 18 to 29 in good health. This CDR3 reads CASSEYSYEQYF. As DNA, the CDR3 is TGTGCCAGCAGTGAGTATTCCTACGAGCAGTACTTC.